This TCR beta chain was documented in a study of blood T cell repertoires in COVID-19 (dated by TCRdb to about 2020). In the study overall: Collaborator samples came from the United States, Italy and Spain and covered acute and convalescent phases of COVID-19. The material from the prospective study consisted of cDNA or gDNA derived from T cells, B-cell-depleted T cells, or PBMCs. Subjects who had been exposed to COVID-19, were actively infected with it, or had recovered from it provided the deeply sampled blood TCRbeta repertoires that made up the dataset. The repertoires were released in a freely available public database meant as a resource for research on the immune response to SARS-CoV-2. The samples were drawn from the first 160 participants of the ongoing ImmuneRACE study and from over a thousand subjects provided by 6 global collaborators. A de-identified subject ID, COVID-19 status, age in years and sex were almost always included in the sample metadata. Where available, HLA class I and class II types were taken from metadata supplied by the sample provider and were not determined by assay-based typing.

The immunoSEQ Assay, a bias-controlled multiplex PCR, was used to amplify TCRbeta CDR3 regions from genomic DNA. In the source study's methods: The number of nucleated cells in each sample was estimated from the amplification of reference gene primers within the assay. To quantify the absolute abundance of each unique TCRbeta CDR3 rearrangement, sequence reads were collapsed and filtered. For each sample, productive Simpson clonality was calculated as the square root of Simpson's diversity index over productive rearrangements. The table comes from immuneACCESS by way of TCRdb, which keeps in-frame sequences with V and J called. Part of the clones is missing from these tables; in studies checked, under half for an unresolved V gene and the rest for unknown reasons. V, J and clone size are those of that table, while D and trimming were read from the DNA. The sample records a few hundred thousand clones, 88% of which are singletons. Approximately 12% of the sample lies in the top ten.

In the case of this clone: Its binding antigen is unknown. No much larger clone exists at a distance of one base, and base qualities are not known.

At one collaborating source in Seattle, patients were enrolled during active infection and were followed longitudinally through the course of disease. Collaborating institutions collected whole blood in K2EDTA tubes following their own protocols. Collaborator samples were shipped for TCRbeta analysis as frozen whole blood, isolated PBMCs, or DNA extracted from either sample type. General findings and caveats noted by the study authors: Clinical and demographic metadata were provided uncurated, with the amount varying by source and participant.

The germline V gene provides CDR1 ENHRY and CDR2 SYGVKD. The CDR3 has 13 amino acids, counting the end cysteine and phenylalanine. The entry retains the CDR3 DNA only, 39 bases that are in frame from base 1. The clonotype was recovered from a woman between 50 and 59 years old with COVID-19, enrolled during active disease. Rearrangement joined TRBV10-3 to TRBJ2-7; the D gene cannot be named for sure. Sequencing was carried out using peripheral blood. Here the CDR3 is given as CAARSLNSYEQYF. At the DNA level, the sequence is TGTGCGGCCCGGAGCCTAAACTCCTACGAGCAGTACTTC.